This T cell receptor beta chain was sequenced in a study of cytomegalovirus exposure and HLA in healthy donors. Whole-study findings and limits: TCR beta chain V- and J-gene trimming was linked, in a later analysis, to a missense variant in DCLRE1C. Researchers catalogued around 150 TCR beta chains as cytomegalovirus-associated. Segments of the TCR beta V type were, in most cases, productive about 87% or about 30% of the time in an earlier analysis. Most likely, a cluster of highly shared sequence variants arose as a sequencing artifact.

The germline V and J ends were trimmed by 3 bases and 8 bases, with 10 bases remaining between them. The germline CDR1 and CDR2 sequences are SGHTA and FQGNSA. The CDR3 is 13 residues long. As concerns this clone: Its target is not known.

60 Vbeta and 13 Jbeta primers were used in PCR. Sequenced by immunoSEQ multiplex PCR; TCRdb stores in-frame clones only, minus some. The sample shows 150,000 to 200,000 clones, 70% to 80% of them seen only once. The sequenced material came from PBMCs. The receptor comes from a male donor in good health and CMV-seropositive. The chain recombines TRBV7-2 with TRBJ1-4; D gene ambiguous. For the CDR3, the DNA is TGTGCCAGCAGCTTCCGATCCACAGAAAAACTGTTTTTT. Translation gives CASSFRSTEKLFF.